The clone carrying this TCR beta chain is categorized as medium-sized (0.01 to 0.1%). No antigen is known for it. Time point: patch test 3, about 24 weeks after DPC sensitization. Treatment described: therapeutic diphenylcyclopropenone sensitization with weekly scalp DPC. The CDR3 contains 11 residues. The germline V gene has CDR1 DFQATT and CDR2 SNEGSKA (reference sequence). V was clipped by 8 bases and J by 9 bases, with 16 bases between them. TCRdb re-called the RACE reads through MiXCR, storing one row per CDR3 protein. The sample yields 45,000 to 60,000 distinct CDR3 sequences, about an eighth seen once. The data stem from a study of human T cells and chemical hapten exposure. The wider study: DPC at 0.01% went onto the upper back in patch tests, read at 6 days. Study results and caveats: Counts of TCRs above 1 in 1000 frequency stayed unchanged with DPC sensitization. Patch test scores rose with PT1 expanded TCR counts, a positive correlation.

The clonotype originates from a man aged 30-40 years with alopecia areata. Some clones in this sample may be carry-over from other donors' samples. V is TRBV20-1 and J is TRBJ1-1; no definite D call. The sample in question was whole blood, obtained in connection with sensitization to the hapten diphenylcyclopropenone (DPC). The CDR3 spells CSTDGPLKAFF. In DNA form, the CDR3 reads TGCAGTACCGATGGCCCACTGAAAGCTTTCTTT.